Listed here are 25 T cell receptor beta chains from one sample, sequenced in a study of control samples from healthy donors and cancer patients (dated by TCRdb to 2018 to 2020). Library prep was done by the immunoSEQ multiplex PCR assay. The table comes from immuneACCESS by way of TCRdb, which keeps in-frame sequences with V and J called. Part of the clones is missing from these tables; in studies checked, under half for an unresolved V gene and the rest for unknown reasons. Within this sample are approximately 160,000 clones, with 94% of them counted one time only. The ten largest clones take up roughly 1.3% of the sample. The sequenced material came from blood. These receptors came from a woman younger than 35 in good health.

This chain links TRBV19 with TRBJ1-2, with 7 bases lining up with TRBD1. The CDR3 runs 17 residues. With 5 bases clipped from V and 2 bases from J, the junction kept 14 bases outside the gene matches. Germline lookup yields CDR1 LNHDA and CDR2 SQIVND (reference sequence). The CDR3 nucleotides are TGTGCCAGTAGTCCTCGGGGACAGCTCAGTGGGAACTATGGCTACACCTTC. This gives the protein CASSPRGQLSGNYGYTF.

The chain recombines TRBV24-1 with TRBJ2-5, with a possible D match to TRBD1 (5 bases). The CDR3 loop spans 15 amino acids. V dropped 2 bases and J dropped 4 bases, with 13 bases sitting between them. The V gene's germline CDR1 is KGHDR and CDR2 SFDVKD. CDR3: CATSDSVGPGETQYF. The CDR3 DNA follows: TGTGCCACCAGTGATTCTGTGGGGCCGGGAGAGACCCAGTACTTC.

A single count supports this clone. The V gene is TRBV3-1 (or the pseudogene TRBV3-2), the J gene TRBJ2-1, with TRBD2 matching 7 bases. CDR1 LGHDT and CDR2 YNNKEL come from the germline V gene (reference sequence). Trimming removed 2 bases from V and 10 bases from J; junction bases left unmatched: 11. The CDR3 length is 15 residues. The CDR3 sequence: CASSQTGTTGSEQFF. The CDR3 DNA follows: TGTGCCAGCAGCCAAACCGGGACTACCGGGTCAGAGCAGTTCTTC.

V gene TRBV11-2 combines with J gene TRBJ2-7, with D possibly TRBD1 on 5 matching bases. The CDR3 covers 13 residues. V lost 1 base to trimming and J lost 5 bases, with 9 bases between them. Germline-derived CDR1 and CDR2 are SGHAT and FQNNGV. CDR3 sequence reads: CASSLAGLNEQYF. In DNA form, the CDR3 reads TGTGCCAGCAGCTTAGCAGGGCTCAACGAGCAGTACTTC.

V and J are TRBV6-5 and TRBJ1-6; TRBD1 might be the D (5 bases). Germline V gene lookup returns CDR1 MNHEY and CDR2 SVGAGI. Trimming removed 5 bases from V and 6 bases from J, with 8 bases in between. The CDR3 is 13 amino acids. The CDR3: CASSSGANSPLHF. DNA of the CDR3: TGTGCCAGCAGTAGCGGGGCTAATTCACCCCTCCACTTT.

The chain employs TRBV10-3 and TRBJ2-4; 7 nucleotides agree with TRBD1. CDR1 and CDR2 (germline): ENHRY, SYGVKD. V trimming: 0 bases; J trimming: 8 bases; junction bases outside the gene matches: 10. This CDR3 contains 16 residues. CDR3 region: CAISESSVGGADIQYF. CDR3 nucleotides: TGTGCCATCAGTGAGTCAAGTGTAGGGGGCGCGGACATTCAGTACTTC.

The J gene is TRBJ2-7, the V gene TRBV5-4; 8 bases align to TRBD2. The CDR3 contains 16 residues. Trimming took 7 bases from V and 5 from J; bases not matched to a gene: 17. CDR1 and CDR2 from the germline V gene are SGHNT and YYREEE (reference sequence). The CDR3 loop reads CASPPWAGHGGDEQYF. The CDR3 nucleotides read TGTGCCAGCCCCCCATGGGCGGGGCACGGGGGGGACGAGCAGTACTTC.

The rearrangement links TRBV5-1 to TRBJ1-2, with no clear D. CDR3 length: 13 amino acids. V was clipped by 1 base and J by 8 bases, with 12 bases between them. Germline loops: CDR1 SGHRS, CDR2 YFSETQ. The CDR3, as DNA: TGCGCCAGCAGCTTGAACCCGCTCTGGGGCTACACCTTC. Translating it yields CASSLNPLWGYTF.

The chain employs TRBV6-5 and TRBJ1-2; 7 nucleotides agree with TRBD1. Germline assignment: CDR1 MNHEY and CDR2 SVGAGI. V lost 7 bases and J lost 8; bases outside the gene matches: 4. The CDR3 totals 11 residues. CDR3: CASTRGEGYTF. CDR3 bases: TGTGCCAGCACCAGGGGGGAGGGCTACACCTTC.

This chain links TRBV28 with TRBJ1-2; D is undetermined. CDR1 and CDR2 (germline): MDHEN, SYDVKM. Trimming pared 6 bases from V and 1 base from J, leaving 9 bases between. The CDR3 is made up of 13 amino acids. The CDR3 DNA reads TGTGCCAGCAGCTACGGGCTTAACTATGGCTACACCTTC. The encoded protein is CASSYGLNYGYTF.

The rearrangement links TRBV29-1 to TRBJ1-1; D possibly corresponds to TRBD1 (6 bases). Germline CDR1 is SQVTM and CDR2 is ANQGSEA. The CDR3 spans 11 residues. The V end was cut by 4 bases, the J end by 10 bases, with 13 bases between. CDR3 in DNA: TGCAGCGTTGCCCCGGGGGCCGGAGCTTTCTTT. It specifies CSVAPGAGAFF.

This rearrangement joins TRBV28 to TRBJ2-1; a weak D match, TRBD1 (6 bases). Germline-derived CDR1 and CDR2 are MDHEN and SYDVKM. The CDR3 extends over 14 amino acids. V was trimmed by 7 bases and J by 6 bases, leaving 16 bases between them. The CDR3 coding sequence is TGTGCCAGCACCCGAAGGACAGCGAGCAATGAGCAGTTCTTC. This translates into CASTRRTASNEQFF.

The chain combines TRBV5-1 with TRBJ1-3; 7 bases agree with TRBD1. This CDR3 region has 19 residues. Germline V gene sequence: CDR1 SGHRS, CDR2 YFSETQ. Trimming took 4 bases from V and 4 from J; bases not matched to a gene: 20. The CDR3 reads CASSTSPDRADPVGNTIYF. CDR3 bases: TGCGCCAGCAGCACCTCCCCCGACAGGGCAGATCCTGTAGGAAACACCATATATTTT.

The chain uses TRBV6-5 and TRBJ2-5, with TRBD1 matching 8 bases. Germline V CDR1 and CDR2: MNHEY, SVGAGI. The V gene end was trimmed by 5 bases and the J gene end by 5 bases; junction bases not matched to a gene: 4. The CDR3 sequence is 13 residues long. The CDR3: CASSRTGSETQYF. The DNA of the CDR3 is TGTGCCAGCAGTCGGACAGGGTCGGAGACCCAGTACTTC.

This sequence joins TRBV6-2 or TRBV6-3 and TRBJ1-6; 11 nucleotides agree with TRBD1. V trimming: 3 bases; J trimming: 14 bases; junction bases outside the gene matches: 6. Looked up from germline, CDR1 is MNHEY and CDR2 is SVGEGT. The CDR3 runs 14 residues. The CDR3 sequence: CASSYTGTGGTLHF. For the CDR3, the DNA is TGTGCCAGCAGTTATACCGGGACAGGGGGGACCCTCCACTTT.

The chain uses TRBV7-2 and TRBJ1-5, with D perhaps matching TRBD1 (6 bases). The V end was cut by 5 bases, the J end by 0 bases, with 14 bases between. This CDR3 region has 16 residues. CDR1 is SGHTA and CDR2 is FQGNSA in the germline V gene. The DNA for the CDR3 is TGTGCCAGCAGCGCTGTACAGGGACTTAGCAATCAGCCCCAGCATTTT. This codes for CASSAVQGLSNQPQHF. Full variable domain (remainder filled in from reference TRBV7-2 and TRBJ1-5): GAGVSQSPSNKVTEKGKDVELRCDPISGHTALYWYRQSLGQGLEFLIYFQGNSAPDKSGLPSDRFSAERTGGSVSTLTIQRTQQEDSAVYLCASSAVQGLSNQPQHFGDGTRLSIL.

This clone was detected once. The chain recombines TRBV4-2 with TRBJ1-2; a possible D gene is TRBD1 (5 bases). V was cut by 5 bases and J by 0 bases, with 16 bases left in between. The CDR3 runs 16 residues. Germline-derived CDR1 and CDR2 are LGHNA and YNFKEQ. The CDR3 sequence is CASSTTNRQTNYGYTF. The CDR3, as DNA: TGTGCCAGCAGCACAACGAACAGGCAGACTAACTATGGCTACACCTTC.

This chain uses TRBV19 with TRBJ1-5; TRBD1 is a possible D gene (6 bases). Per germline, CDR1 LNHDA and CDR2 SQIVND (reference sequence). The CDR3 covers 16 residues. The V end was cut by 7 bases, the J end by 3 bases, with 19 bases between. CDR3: CASTIGGGGHNQPQHF. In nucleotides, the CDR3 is TGTGCCAGTACCATCGGAGGCGGGGGACACAATCAGCCCCAGCATTTT.

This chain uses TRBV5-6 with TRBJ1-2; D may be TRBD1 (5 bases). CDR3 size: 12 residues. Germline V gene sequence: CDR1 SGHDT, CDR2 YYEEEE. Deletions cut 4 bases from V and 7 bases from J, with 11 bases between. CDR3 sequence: CASSLGEGGYTF. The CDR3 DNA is TGTGCCAGCAGCCTAGGGGAGGGTGGCTACACCTTC.

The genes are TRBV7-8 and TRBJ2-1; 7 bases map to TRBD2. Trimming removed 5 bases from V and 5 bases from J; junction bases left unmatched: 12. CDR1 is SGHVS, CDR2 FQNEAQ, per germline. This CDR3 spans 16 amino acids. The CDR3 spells CASSVTRTSNHNEQFF. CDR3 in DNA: TGTGCCAGCAGCGTAACCAGGACTAGTAACCACAATGAGCAGTTCTTC.

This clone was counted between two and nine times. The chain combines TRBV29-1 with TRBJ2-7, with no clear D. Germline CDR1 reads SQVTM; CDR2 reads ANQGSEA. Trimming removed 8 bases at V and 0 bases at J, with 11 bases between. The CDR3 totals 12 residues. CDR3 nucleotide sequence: TGCAGCATAATGGGCAGCTCCTACGAGCAGTACTTC. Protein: CSIMGSSYEQYF.

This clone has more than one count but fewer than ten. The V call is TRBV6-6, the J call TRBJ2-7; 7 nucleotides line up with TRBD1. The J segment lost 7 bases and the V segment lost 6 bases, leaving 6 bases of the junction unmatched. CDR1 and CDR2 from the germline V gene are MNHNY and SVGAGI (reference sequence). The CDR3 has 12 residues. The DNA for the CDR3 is TGTGCCAGCAGCCAAGACAGGGCTGAGCAGTACTTC. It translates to CASSQDRAEQYF.

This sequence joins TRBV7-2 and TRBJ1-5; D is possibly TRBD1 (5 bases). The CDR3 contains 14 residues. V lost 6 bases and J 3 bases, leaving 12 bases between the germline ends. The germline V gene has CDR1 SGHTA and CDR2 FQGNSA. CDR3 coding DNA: TGTGCCAGCAGTGTGTGGGGGGACAATCAGCCCCAGCATTTT. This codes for CASSVWGDNQPQHF.

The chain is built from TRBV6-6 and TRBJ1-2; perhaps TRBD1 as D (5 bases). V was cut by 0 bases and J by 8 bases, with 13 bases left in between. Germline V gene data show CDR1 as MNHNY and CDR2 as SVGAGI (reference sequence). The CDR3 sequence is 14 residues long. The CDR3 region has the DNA TGTGCCAGCAGTTACTCGACACAGGCTAACGGCTACACCTTC. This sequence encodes CASSYSTQANGYTF.

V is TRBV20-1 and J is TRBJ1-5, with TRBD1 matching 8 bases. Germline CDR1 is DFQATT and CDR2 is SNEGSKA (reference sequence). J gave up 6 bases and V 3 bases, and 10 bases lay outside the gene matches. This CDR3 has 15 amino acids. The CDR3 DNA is TGCAGTGCTAGTGGGGGACAGGCCATCGGTCAGCCCCAGCATTTT. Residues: CSASGGQAIGQPQHF.